Listed here are 24 T cell receptor beta chains from one sample, sequenced in a study of T-cell reconstitution after alpha-beta-depleted transplantation in children (dated by TCRdb to 2016 to 2017). Library preparation used PCR. Instrument on record: Illumina HiSeq 2500. To normalize quantification of the TCRbeta repertoire, the TCR libraries were built with molecular barcoding that relied on unique molecular identifiers. TCRdb reworked the public reads: Q25 trimming with fastp, MiXCR clone assembly, productive beta chains retained. CDR3 protein sequences are deduplicated, and each keeps its most common genes and DNA. The sample records some 500,000 distinct CDR3 sequences, 18% of which are singletons. The ten largest make up 3.3% of the sample. The sequences come from PBMCs from the stem cell graft donor, collected from the stem cell graft. The origin of the receptors is a human donor who donated a stem cell graft to a child with acute lymphoblastic leukemia.

This clonotype has a handful of counts. DNA of the CDR3: TGCGCCAGCAGCTTGACCCCCGGGAACACTGAAGCTTTCTTT. Amino acids: CASSLTPGNTEAFF. The J gene is TRBJ1-1, the V gene TRBV5-1; D unresolved. This CDR3 spans 14 amino acids. V lost 1 base to trimming and J lost 1 base, with 8 bases between them. Germline CDR1 is SGHRS and CDR2 is YFSETQ.

The J gene is TRBJ2-1, the V gene TRBV12-3 or TRBV12-4; D gene uncertain. This CDR3 has 14 residues. V was pared by 3 bases and J by 7 bases, with 13 bases between. The CDR3 loop reads CASSFLYGRNEQFF. DNA for the CDR3: TGTGCCAGCAGTTTTCTTTACGGGCGGAATGAGCAGTTCTTC.

This clonotype was detected only a few times. V is TRBV7-9 and J is TRBJ2-7; 8 bases fit TRBD1. CDR1 is SEHNR, CDR2 FQNEAQ, per germline (reference sequence). The CDR3 is 14 amino acids. V was pared by 3 bases and J by 5 bases, with 6 bases of the junction left unmatched. CDR3 sequence (DNA): TGTGCCAGCAGCTTGGACAGGGTTCAGAACGAGCAGTACTTC. Translation: CASSLDRVQNEQYF.

Only a few counts were recorded for this clonotype. The genes are TRBV21-1 and TRBJ2-7. TRBV21-1 constitutes a pseudogene. This CDR3 spans 14 amino acids. CDR3 coding DNA: TGTGCCAGGATGGCTCCGGGGACCTCCTACGAGCAGTACTTC. Translating it yields CARMAPGTSYEQYF.

This clonotype was seen a handful of times. This chain uses TRBV6-5 with TRBJ1-2; TRBD1 matches at 7 bases. CDR1 and CDR2 from the germline V gene are MNHEY and SVGAGI. The CDR3 sequence is 14 residues long. The V gene end was trimmed by 3 bases and the J gene end by 3 bases; junction bases not matched to a gene: 4. The CDR3 here is CASSYAGTDYGYTF. The CDR3 region has the DNA TGTGCCAGCAGTTATGCTGGGACAGACTATGGCTACACCTTC.

This clonotype has a count of ten or more. The chain uses TRBV29-1 and TRBJ2-1, with D perhaps matching TRBD1 (6 bases). V lost 2 bases, J lost 2 bases, and 13 bases lay in between. This CDR3 is 15 amino acids long. Germline V CDR1 and CDR2: SQVTM, ANQGSEA. The CDR3 DNA follows: TGCAGCGTTGAAACCGGGACATCCACCTACAATGAGCAGTTCTTC. It translates to CSVETGTSTYNEQFF.

This clonotype was counted a single time. The J gene is TRBJ2-1, the V gene TRBV7-2; no reliable D call. There are 13 residues in the CDR3. Trimming removed 2 bases at V and 6 bases at J, with 8 bases between. Germline CDR1 reads SGHTA; CDR2 reads FQGNSA. CDR3 amino acids: CASSLLVGNEQFF. CDR3 bases: TGTGCCAGCAGCTTACTAGTGGGCAATGAGCAGTTCTTC. The complete variable domain, with remaining parts taken from reference TRBV7-2 and TRBJ2-1, reads GAGVSQSPSNKVTEKGKDVELRCDPISGHTALYWYRQSLGQGLEFLIYFQGNSAPDKSGLPSDRFSAERTGGSVSTLTIQRTQQEDSAVYLCASSLLVGNEQFFGPGTRLTVL.

The chain joins TRBV20-1 to TRBJ2-5; 13 nucleotides line up with TRBD2. With V trimmed by 6 bases and J by 7 bases, 20 bases remained unmatched. Germline CDR1 is DFQATT and CDR2 is SNEGSKA (reference sequence). This CDR3 has 18 residues. CDR3: CSAQCPGTSGEPPGTQYF. The CDR3 DNA follows: TGCAGTGCGCAGTGTCCCGGGACTAGCGGGGAACCCCCCGGGACCCAGTACTTC.

This clonotype came up a few times. The rearrangement links TRBV7-3 to TRBJ2-1; possible D gene TRBD2, 6 bases. V was shortened by 3 bases and J by 5 bases, with 11 bases between the two germline ends. The CDR3 sequence is 14 residues long. Germline assignment: CDR1 SGHTA and CDR2 FQGTGA. The CDR3 is CASSLELANNEQFF. For the CDR3, the DNA is TGTGCCAGCAGCTTGGAACTAGCCAACAATGAGCAGTTCTTC.

The chain carries TRBV18 and TRBJ2-7; TRBD1 aligns across 10 bases. The CDR3 is 15 residues long. Germline V lookup: CDR1 KGHSH, CDR2 LQKENI. Unmatched junction bases numbered 4, after V lost 0 bases and J lost 5 bases. CDR3 protein: CASSPPRQGADEQYF. The CDR3 nucleotides read TGTGCCAGCTCACCACCGCGACAGGGGGCCGACGAGCAGTACTTC.

The chain has TRBV20-1 and TRBJ2-1; TRBD2 matches at 12 bases. The V gene end was trimmed by 0 bases and the J gene end by 0 bases; junction bases not matched to a gene: 3. Germline V lookup: CDR1 DFQATT, CDR2 SNEGSKA (reference sequence). CDR3 length equals 17 residues. The CDR3 coding sequence is TGCAGTGCTAGAGAACTAGCGGGAGGTGTCTCCTACAATGAGCAGTTCTTC. Its protein product is CSARELAGGVSYNEQFF.

The chain couples TRBV5-1 to TRBJ2-7; no firm D call. V was shortened by 4 bases and J by 4 bases, with 15 bases between the two germline ends. Germline V gene sequence: CDR1 SGHRS, CDR2 YFSETQ. This CDR3 has 14 residues. The CDR3 nucleotides are TGCGCCAGCAGCCCCTGGGAACAGATATACGAGCAGTACTTC. Its translation is CASSPWEQIYEQYF.

The V call is TRBV11-1, the J call TRBJ2-7; the D is unclear. Trimming took off 2 bases at V and 3 bases at J, with 8 bases between the two ends. CDR1 and CDR2 from the germline V gene are SGHAT and FQDESV (reference sequence). The CDR3 has 13 amino acids. In DNA, the CDR3 is TGTGCCAGCAGCTTAAACAGCCGCTACGAGCAGTACTTC. Its translation: CASSLNSRYEQYF. The full variable domain, with the rest looked up from reference TRBV11-1 and TRBJ2-7, is EAEVAQSPRYKITEKSQAVAFWCDPISGHATLYWYRQILGQGPELLVQFQDESVVDDSQLPKDRFSAERLKGVDSTLKIQPAELGDSAMYLCASSLNSRYEQYFGPGTRLTVT.

Only a few counts were recorded for this clonotype. The V and J genes are TRBV29-1 and TRBJ2-7; D is perhaps TRBD1 or TRBD2 (5 bases each). There are 12 residues in the CDR3. The V gene lost 4 bases and the J gene lost 7 bases, with 14 bases spanning the gap. Germline values: CDR1 SQVTM, CDR2 ANQGSEA. The DNA of the CDR3 is TGCAGCGTTGCTAAAGGGGAGAGGGAGCAGTACTTC. Amino acid sequence: CSVAKGEREQYF.

The rearrangement joins TRBV20-1 to TRBJ2-3, with D possibly matching TRBD1 (6 bases). This CDR3 comprises 14 residues. Germline V lookup: CDR1 DFQATT, CDR2 SNEGSKA (reference sequence). The V and J ends lost 0 bases and 4 bases respectively, with 11 bases between them. The CDR3 bases are TGCAGTGCTAGAGACCTCAGGGGCTCAGATACGCAGTATTTT. Protein sequence: CSARDLRGSDTQYF.

The rearrangement uses TRBV5-1 and TRBJ2-7; D ambiguous. The CDR3 extends over 12 amino acids. Trimming stripped 3 bases from V and 7 bases from J, with 11 bases between. Germline assignment: CDR1 SGHRS and CDR2 YFSETQ. The CDR3 DNA reads TGCGCCAGCAGCTCGGTCTTGGGTGAGCAGTACTTC. Encoded protein: CASSSVLGEQYF.

This clonotype was detected a few times. The gene calls are TRBV5-6 and TRBJ2-7, with 14 bases that match TRBD2. This CDR3 is 17 amino acids long. Germline V gives CDR1 SGHDT, CDR2 YYEEEE. J gave up 0 bases and V 4 bases, and 6 bases lay outside the gene matches. The CDR3 nucleotides are TGTGCCAGCAGCGATGGACTAGCGGGAGGAAGCTCCTACGAGCAGTACTTC. Residues: CASSDGLAGGSSYEQYF.

This clonotype was found a few times. The V and J genes are TRBV12-3 or TRBV12-4 and TRBJ1-5, with a possible D match to TRBD1 (5 bases). The germline V and J ends were trimmed by 1 base and 4 bases, with 8 bases remaining between them. There are 14 residues in the CDR3. The CDR3 nucleotides read TGTGCCAGCAGTTTAGGGGGGGAGAATCAGCCCCAGCATTTT. The encoded protein is CASSLGGENQPQHF.

Remarks on this clonotype: At one end, the junction sequence differs from germline, possibly due to a read error. The chain joins TRBV20-1 to TRBJ2-7; 9 nucleotides agree with TRBD2. The length of the CDR3 is 16 residues. In germline, CDR1 is DFQATT, CDR2 SNEGSKA (reference sequence). Written as DNA, the CDR3 is TGCTGTGCTCTCCCGGGACTAGCAACGAAGGGTTACGAGCAGTACTTC. This translates into CCALPGLATKGYEQYF.

This clonotype was counted between two and nine times. The chain employs TRBV9 and TRBJ2-5; TRBD2 aligns across 7 bases. With 3 bases clipped from V and 1 base from J, the junction kept 9 bases outside the gene matches. Germline CDR1 reads SGDLS; CDR2 reads YYNGEE. The CDR3 length is 16 residues. This CDR3 reads CASSGAMTSSQETQYF. The CDR3, as DNA: TGTGCCAGCAGCGGAGCGATGACTAGCAGCCAAGAGACCCAGTACTTC.

V gene TRBV9 combines with J gene TRBJ2-1, with 10 nucleotides matching TRBD2. The CDR3 has 17 residues. V shed 0 bases and J 4 bases; nucleotides not matched to a gene: 7. Germline CDR1 SGDLS, CDR2 YYNGEE. CDR3 nucleotide sequence: TGTGCCAGCAGCGTAGCTAGCGGGAGTGGGTGGTACAATGAGCAGTTCTTC. This encodes CASSVASGSGWYNEQFF. Based on the CDR3 plus reference TRBV9 and TRBJ2-1, the full variable domain is DSGVTQTPKHLITATGQRVTLRCSPRSGDLSVYWYQQSLDQGLQFLIQYYNGEERAKGNILERFSAQQFPDLHSELNLSSLELGDSALYFCASSVASGSGWYNEQFFGPGTRLTVL.

This rearrangement joins TRBV24-1 to TRBJ1-5; D unresolved. Germline V gene data show CDR1 as KGHDR and CDR2 as SFDVKD. The CDR3 extends over 16 amino acids. V was cut by 2 bases and J by 3 bases, with 13 bases left in between. CDR3 amino acids: CATSDSPGRDNQPQHF. The CDR3 DNA is TGTGCCACCAGTGATTCTCCCGGACGGGACAATCAGCCCCAGCATTTT.

The chain recombines TRBV18 with TRBJ2-7, with 9 bases that match TRBD2. This CDR3 has 14 residues. The V segment lost 3 bases and the J segment 7 bases; nucleotides outside the gene matches: 7. The germline V gene encodes CDR1 KGHSH and CDR2 LQKENI. CDR3 protein: CASSPTSGSWEQYF. The CDR3, as DNA: TGTGCCAGCTCACCGACTAGCGGCTCTTGGGAGCAGTACTTC.

V usage is TRBV12-3 or TRBV12-4 and J usage is TRBJ2-1; D is possibly TRBD2 (6 bases). This CDR3 is built from 15 residues. V gave up 3 bases and J gave up 4 bases, with 13 bases separating them. The DNA of the CDR3 is TGTGCCAGCAGTTTTGGGACTGTCGGGTACAATGAGCAGTTCTTC. Protein product: CASSFGTVGYNEQFF.